This T cell receptor beta chain came from a study of blood T cells in healthy people across ages. A second PCR of roughly 7 to 11 cycles used a sample-barcoded 5' primer and a J-beta primer mix. One entry per CDR3 protein, called by TCRdb with MiXCR from the 5' RACE reads. The repertoire holds just under 550,000 distinct CDR3 sequences, with 20% to 30% as singletons. These data are also associated with another study on T cells of mothers and their children. That work contributes: Slightly higher but non-significant overlap marked related mother-child pairs versus unrelated pairs.

The source of this sequence is a boy aged 10-17 years in good health. Sequencing was carried out using blood.

The CDR3 DNA follows: TGTGCCAGCAGCTTGGCCTCTAGCGGGGGTTACAATGAGCAGTTCTTC. Its translation: CASSLASSGGYNEQFF. The J gene is TRBJ2-1, the V gene TRBV5-8; 10 bases line up with TRBD2. Germline CDR1 is SGHTS and CDR2 is YDEGEE. After removal of 0 bases from V and 4 bases from J, the junction contained 4 bases not matched to a gene. This CDR3 contains 16 residues.